Following are 11 T cell receptor beta chains from one sample sequenced in a study of T cell clonality in common variable immunodeficiency. Study outcomes and limitations: Common variable immunodeficiency TCR beta sequences reportedly had fewer deletions and N-nucleotide insertions.

TCRdb's table, derived via immunoSEQ multiplex PCR, lists solely in-frame clones and lacks some. The profile covers around 9,200 clones, none occurring a single time. No antigen is known for these receptors. The sequencing sample was made of peripheral blood mononuclear cells. Receptors originate from a human donor with common variable immunodeficiency.

This clone was detected many times. The read comes to an end 3 residues before the CDR3 does, leaving the germline J gene to fill in the end. V and J are TRBV5-5 and TRBJ2-1; 12 bases align to TRBD1. The length of the CDR3 is 15 residues. V lost 6 bases to trimming and J lost 8 bases; unmatched junction nucleotides: 9. CDR1 SGHKS and CDR2 YYEKEE come from the germline V gene (reference sequence). Partial CDR3 DNA: TGTGCCAGCATCCAAAGGGACAGGGGGCCCGATGAG. The encoded protein is CASIQRDRGPDE. The whole CDR3 sequence reads CASIQRDRGPDEQFF.

This clone was detected many times. The read stops 3 residues short of the end of the CDR3; the missing end is completed from the germline J gene. The chain couples TRBV5-6 to TRBJ2-2, with TRBD1 matching 9 bases. J was trimmed by 6 bases and V by 0 bases; bases with no gene match: 3. The CDR3 contains 15 residues. Germline V gives CDR1 SGHDT, CDR2 YYEEEE. The part of the CDR3 DNA that was read is TGTGCCAGCAGCTTGGACAGGGGGCAGGCCGGGGAG. This gives the protein CASSLDRGQAGE. The whole CDR3 reads CASSLDRGQAGELFF.

This clone was picked up a small number of times. The sequenced fragment ends 3 residues before the CDR3 boundary, so the rest is inferred from the germline J gene. The chain recombines TRBV7-8 with TRBJ2-7, with TRBD2 identical over 9 bases. Trimming cost V 5 bases and J 2 bases; bases outside gene matches: 10. The CDR3 runs to 16 residues. Germline V gene sequence: CDR1 SGHVS, CDR2 FQNEAQ. The CDR3: CASSPRPSGGPYEQYF. CDR3 bases read: TGTGCCAGCAGCCCACGCCCGAGCGGGGGGCCCTACGAG.

By share, this clone ranks as medium-sized. The part of the CDR3 DNA that was read is TGCGCCAGCAGTCCCCAACCAGGACAGGGTGAAAAA. It yields the protein CASSPQPGQGEK. The CDR3 reads in full as CASSPQPGQGEKLFF. The gene calls are TRBV5-1 and TRBJ1-4; 8 positions agree with TRBD1. Read sequence stops 3 residues before the CDR3 end, and the germline J gene provides the missing end. The CDR3 length is 15 residues. The V gene end was trimmed by 5 bases and the J gene end by 7 bases; junction bases not matched to a gene: 10. Germline loops: CDR1 SGHRS, CDR2 YFSETQ.

This clone was recorded at least ten times. The sequence runs out 3 residues before the end of the CDR3; the remainder is reconstructed from the germline J gene. This chain connects TRBV18 to TRBJ2-7; 9 bases fit TRBD1. The CDR3 loop spans 14 amino acids. Germline V CDR1 and CDR2: KGHSH, LQKENI. Trimming took 5 bases from V and 5 from J; bases not matched to a gene: 7. CDR3 DNA (partial): TGTGCCAGCTCAGGACAGGGGTATGTCGACGAG. This codes for CASSGQGYVDE. The CDR3 reads in full as CASSGQGYVDEQYF.

This clone has a count of ten or more. The CDR3 is cut off 3 residues early in the read; its end comes from the germline J gene. This chain uses TRBV5-1 with TRBJ2-3, with unresolved D. V gave up 0 bases and J gave up 4 bases, with 9 bases separating them. Germline V CDR1 and CDR2: SGHRS, YFSETQ. This CDR3 has 14 amino acids. CDR3 DNA, as far as it was read: TGCGCCAGCAGCTTGGGACAAAGCTCAGATACG. Amino acids: CASSLGQSSDT. The entire CDR3 protein reads CASSLGQSSDTQYF.

This clone was detected ten times or more. The read ends 3 residues early relative to the CDR3; the germline J gene fills the gap. J is TRBJ2-1 and V is TRBV12-3 or TRBV12-4; the match to TRBD1 covers 10 bases. The ends lost 3 bases at V and 5 bases at J; junction bases unmatched: 1. The CDR3 is 14 amino acids. The CDR3 bases that were read are TGTGCCAGCAGTTTCGGGACAGGGGACAATGAG. Residues: CASSFGTGDNE. In full, the CDR3 is CASSFGTGDNEQFF.

Many counts were recorded for this clone. The read terminates 3 residues ahead of where the CDR3 ends, so the germline J gene completes it. The chain combines TRBV5-1 with TRBJ2-1, with D perhaps matching TRBD2 (5 bases). Trimming took 1 base from V and 0 from J, leaving 8 bases between them. In germline, CDR1 is SGHRS, CDR2 YFSETQ. This CDR3 contains 15 residues. The sequenced part of the CDR3 DNA is TGCGCCAGCAGCTTGACGGGGAGCTCCTACAATGAG. Translated: CASSLTGSSYNE. The CDR3 in full is CASSLTGSSYNEQFF.

This clone was observed many times. Here the CDR3 reads CASSPETGQRRLFF. The DNA read from the CDR3 is TGCGCCAGCAGCCCGGAGACAGGGCAAAGGCGG. J is TRBJ2-2 and V is TRBV5-1; 7 bases are shared with TRBD1. The DNA ends 3 residues before the CDR3 does, and the rest of the CDR3 is filled in from the germline J gene. Germline V CDR1 and CDR2: SGHRS, YFSETQ. The CDR3 consists of 14 residues.

This clone was counted at least ten times. The read falls 3 residues short of the CDR3 end, and the missing part is taken from the germline J gene. The chain is built from TRBV19 and TRBJ2-2, with 7 positions matching TRBD2. Trimming took 3 bases from V and 3 from J; bases not matched to a gene: 4. Germline V lookup: CDR1 LNHDA, CDR2 SQIVND (reference sequence). CDR3 length equals 15 residues. The CDR3 loop reads CASSIGTTYTGELFF. The covered CDR3 bases are TGTGCCAGTAGTATCGGGACTACCTACACCGGGGAG.

This clone showed up many times. The read comes to an end 3 residues before the CDR3 does, leaving the germline J gene to fill in the end. The V call is TRBV30, the J call TRBJ1-3; 8 positions agree with TRBD1. V was clipped by 0 bases and J by 3 bases; unmatched bases: 4. Germline CDR1 and CDR2: GTSNPN and SVGIG (reference sequence). This CDR3 is built from 15 residues. Incomplete CDR3 DNA: TGTGCCTGGAGTGTAGCAGGGGGCGGTGGAAACACC. It is translated as CAWSVAGGGGNT. The complete CDR3 reads CAWSVAGGGGNTIYF.